These 2 T cell receptor beta chains share one sample of origin, sequenced in a study of response to subunit inactivated influenza vaccine. MiXCR, run by TCRdb on the RT-PCR reads, gives a single entry per CDR3 protein. The table includes around 520,000 distinct CDR3 sequences, 12% detected once. This material consisted of PBMCs from blood, taken on the day of vaccination. These receptors all come from a man over 45 who received an inactivated influenza vaccine.

This clonotype was detected only a few times. V is TRBV9 and J is TRBJ1-4; perhaps TRBD1 as D (5 bases). Germline lookup yields CDR1 SGDLS and CDR2 YYNGEE. The CDR3 totals 14 residues. Trimming shortened V by 3 bases and J by 5 bases, and 11 bases separated the two germline ends. CDR3 sequence reads: CASSAGTGNEKLFF. The CDR3 nucleotides are TGTGCCAGCAGCGCCGGGACGGGAAATGAAAAACTGTTTTTT.

This chain connects TRBV12-3 or TRBV12-4 to TRBJ2-3, with TRBD1 matching 9 bases. The CDR3 consists of 16 residues. The V segment lost 2 bases and the J segment 1 base; nucleotides outside the gene matches: 4. CDR3 loop: CASSLWGQGGTDTQYF. Written as DNA, the CDR3 is TGTGCCAGCAGTTTATGGGGACAGGGAGGCACAGATACGCAGTATTTT.